This TCR beta chain derives from a study of molecular identifiers for immune sequencing clone quantification (dated by TCRdb to between 2018 and 2020). Concerning the study at large: In a replicate experiment, RNA from roughly 20,000 or 100,000 naive CD8 T cells was split into five aliquots, four of which were sequenced. CD8 T cells were used in a methods study to benchmark molecular-identifier clustering-based TCR repertoire sequencing (MIDCIRS) and TCR RNA copy counting.

Libraries were prepared through PCR. The sequencing machine was an Illumina HiSeq 4000. Bulk TCR libraries were prepared as previously described, using TCR primers listed in Table S5. Purification of total RNA was performed with the Qiagen AllPrep DNA/RNA kit. Before any analysis, reads coming from multiple sequencing runs of the same library were combined into one pool. Concerning the study's data processing: Only reads with exact TCR constant sequence were kept, trimmed to 150 nt, and grouped by their 12-nt molecular barcodes. Reads in each barcode group were sub-clustered using a 15% Levenshtein threshold, and a quality-weighted consensus sequence was built for each RNA molecule. Non-functional sequences were excluded, and lower-count sequences lying one edit away from another sequence were also excluded. Based on fitting two negative binomial distributions, any barcode sub-cluster with under 20% of the maximum read count was discarded. The public reads were run again by TCRdb, first through fastp at Q25 and then through MiXCR, and only productive beta chains were kept. Every entry covers one CDR3 protein and lists the most common genes and DNA from its rows. These V and J calls are TCRdb output, not the study's own analysis. The sample profile shows a few hundred thousand distinct CDR3 sequences; 20% to 25% of them were found once. The ten largest clonotypes hold under 0.85% of the sample.

Libraries of naive CD8 T cells were built from around 18,000 to 910,000 sorted cells, with 10%, 30% or 50% of the purified RNA used. Naive CD8 T cells were FACS-sorted as CD8+CD4-CCR7+CD45RA+ on a BD FACSAria II into RLT Plus buffer. To test detection sensitivity, Jurkat RNA equal to around 10 TCR copies was added to samples of about 17,000-1,100,000 naive CD8 T cells. Enrichment of CD8 T cells was performed with RosetteSep CD8+ T Cell Enrichment Cocktail and Ficoll-Paque, after which ACK red cell lysis was carried out. Results the study describes overall, beyond this receptor: When barcode sub-clustering was left out, chimeric consensus sequences inflated TCR diversity, with chimeras reaching as high as 47%. In CMV-specific effector cells, clones with more than 20 RNA copies contained over 98% of molecules, whereas in naive cells such clones contained under 1% of molecules. Modeling gave roughly 3 recovered TCR RNA copies per cell versus 8 to 10 by digital PCR, implying 25% to 30% capture efficiency. Highly expanded clone sizes could be underestimated if identical TCR molecules share a barcode. The naive libraries included spiked-in Jurkat TCR RNA (roughly 9 copies' worth), and this RNA is not part of the donor repertoire. Spiked-in Jurkat TCR RNA equivalent to a single cell was reported to be detectable even among 850,000 to 1,000,000 naive CD8 T cells.

As regards this clonotype: This clone's antigen is unknown. No base quality information exists; no much larger clone differs at one position.

CDR1 and CDR2 (LGHNA, YSLEER) derive from the germline V gene. The cysteine opens and the phenylalanine closes a CDR3 of 18 amino acids. Of the read, only the CDR3 DNA is kept; its 54 bases are in frame from base 1. Clipping removes 0 bases from V and 0 bases from J, with 10 as the unmatched junction base count. The source material was naive CD8+ T cells from blood, with Jurkat cell RNA spiked in. Taken with the paper, the label for cell subset or site translates to: FACS-sorted CD8+CD4-CCR7+CD45RA+ naive T cells. The sequence was obtained from a human donor in good health. Some libraries in this study had Jurkat cell RNA spiked in. The sequence joins TRBV4-3 to TRBJ2-7; TRBD2 aligns with 8 central bases. The nucleotide sequence reads as follows: TGCGCCAGCAGCCAAGAATCGGCCCTAGCGGGTACCTCCTACGAGCAGTACTTC. It is translated as CASSQESALAGTSYEQYF.